Shown below are 5 T cell receptor beta chains from a single sample sequenced in a study of cytomegalovirus exposure and HLA in healthy donors. This PCR relied on a set of 60 Vbeta primers and 13 Jbeta primers. The method was immunoSEQ multiplex PCR; TCRdb's version includes in-frame clones alone and lacks a portion of them. This sample yields 130,000 or so clones, of which around four fifths are seen a single time; approximately 5% belongs to the top ten. The sequenced material came from PBMCs. Source of these receptors: a man in his thirties or forties in good health and CMV-seronegative.

This chain links TRBV29-1 with TRBJ1-2; 9 nucleotides align to TRBD1. In germline, CDR1 is SQVTM, CDR2 ANQGSEA. The CDR3 contains 12 residues. Unmatched junction bases numbered 7, after V lost 6 bases and J lost 8 bases. The CDR3 here is CSVPDRGEGYTF. The CDR3 DNA reads TGCAGCGTGCCGGACAGGGGCGAAGGCTACACCTTC.

The chain combines TRBV4-3 with TRBJ1-4, with D maybe TRBD1 (6 bases). V gave up 3 bases and J gave up 3 bases, with 11 bases separating them. Germline CDR1 LGHNA, CDR2 YSLEER. This CDR3 has 15 amino acids. The CDR3 bases are TGCGCCAGCAGCCATGGGGACAATGCTAATGAAAAACTGTTTTTT. Its protein is CASSHGDNANEKLFF.

This clone was seen once. The chain couples TRBV7-9 to TRBJ2-5; the match to TRBD2 covers 14 bases. The CDR3 spans 18 residues. Germline lookup yields CDR1 SEHNR and CDR2 FQNEAQ (reference sequence). The ends lost 3 bases at V and 5 bases at J; junction bases unmatched: 11. CDR3 DNA sequence: TGTGCCAGCAGCTTTAGTAGTAGACTAGCGGGAGGGCCCGAGACCCAGTACTTC. It is translated as CASSFSSRLAGGPETQYF. Drawing the rest from reference TRBV7-9 and TRBJ2-5, the complete variable domain is DTGVSQNPRHKITKRGQNVTFRCDPISEHNRLYWYRQTLGQGPEFLTYFQNEAQLEKSRLLSDRFSAERPKGSFSTLEIQRTEQGDSAMYLCASSFSSRLAGGPETQYFGPGTRLLVL.

The chain recombines TRBV5-5 with TRBJ1-5; possibly TRBD1 for D (6 bases). Deletions cut 2 bases from V and 4 bases from J, with 13 bases between. CDR1 is SGHKS and CDR2 is YYEKEE in the germline V gene (reference sequence). The CDR3 length is 15 residues. CDR3 region: CASSFTGTKNQPQHF. The CDR3 nucleotides read TGTGCCAGCAGCTTCACCGGGACAAAAAATCAGCCCCAGCATTTT.

V usage is TRBV28 and J usage is TRBJ2-1, with D uncertain. Looked up from germline, CDR1 is MDHEN and CDR2 is SYDVKM. The CDR3 is 11 amino acids. Trimming stripped 2 bases from V and 6 bases from J, with 2 bases between. The CDR3, as DNA: TGTGCCAGCAGTTTACGCAATGAGCAGTTCTTC. It encodes CASSLRNEQFF. Looking up the rest from reference TRBV28 and TRBJ2-1 gives the full variable domain: DVKVTQSSRYLVKRTGEKVFLECVQDMDHENMFWYRQDPGLGLRLIYFSYDVKMKEKGDIPEGYSVSREKKERFSLILESASTNQTSMYLCASSLRNEQFFGPGTRLTVL.